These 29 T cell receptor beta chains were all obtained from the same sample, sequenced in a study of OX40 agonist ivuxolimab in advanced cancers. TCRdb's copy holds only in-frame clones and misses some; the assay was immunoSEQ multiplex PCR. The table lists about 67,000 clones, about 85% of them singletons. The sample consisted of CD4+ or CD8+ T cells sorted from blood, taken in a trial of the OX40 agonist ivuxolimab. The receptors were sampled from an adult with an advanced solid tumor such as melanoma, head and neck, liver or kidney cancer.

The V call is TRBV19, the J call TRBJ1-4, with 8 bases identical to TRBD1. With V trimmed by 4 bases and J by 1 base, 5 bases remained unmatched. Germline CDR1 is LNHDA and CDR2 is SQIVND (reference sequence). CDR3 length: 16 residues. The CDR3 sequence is CASSKDRVGTNEKLFF. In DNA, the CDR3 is TGTGCCAGTAGTAAGGACAGGGTCGGAACTAATGAAAAACTGTTTTTT. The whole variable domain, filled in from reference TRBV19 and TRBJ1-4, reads DGGITQSPKYLFRKEGQNVTLSCEQNLNHDAMYWYRQDPGQGLRLIYYSQIVNDFQKGDIAEGYSVSREKKESFPLTVTSAQKNPTAFYLCASSKDRVGTNEKLFFGSGTQLSVL.

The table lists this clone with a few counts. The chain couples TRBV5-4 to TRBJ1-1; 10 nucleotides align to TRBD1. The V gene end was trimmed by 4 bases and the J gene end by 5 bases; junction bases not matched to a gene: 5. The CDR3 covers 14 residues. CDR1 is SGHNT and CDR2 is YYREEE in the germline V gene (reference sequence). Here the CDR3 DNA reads TGTGCCAGCAGCGACAGGGGGCGAGGTACTGAAGCTTTCTTT. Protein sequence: CASSDRGRGTEAFF.

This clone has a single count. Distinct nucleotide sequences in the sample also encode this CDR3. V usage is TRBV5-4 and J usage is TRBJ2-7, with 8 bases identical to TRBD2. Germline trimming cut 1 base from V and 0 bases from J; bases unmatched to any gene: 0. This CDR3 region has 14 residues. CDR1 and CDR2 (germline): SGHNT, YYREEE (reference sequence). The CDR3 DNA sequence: TGTGCCAGCAGCTTGACTAGCGGCTCCTACGAGCAGTACTTC. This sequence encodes CASSLTSGSYEQYF.

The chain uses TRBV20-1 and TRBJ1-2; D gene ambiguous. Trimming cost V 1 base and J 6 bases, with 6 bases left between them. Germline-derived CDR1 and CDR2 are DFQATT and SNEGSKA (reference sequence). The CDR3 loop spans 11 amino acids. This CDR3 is CSARVGDGYTF. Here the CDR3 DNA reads TGCAGTGCTAGAGTAGGTGATGGCTACACCTTC.

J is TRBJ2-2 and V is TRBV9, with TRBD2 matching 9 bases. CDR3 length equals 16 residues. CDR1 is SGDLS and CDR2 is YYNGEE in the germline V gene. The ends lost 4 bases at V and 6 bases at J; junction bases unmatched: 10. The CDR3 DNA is TGTGCCAGCAGCCAAGGCGGGGGGGCCTTTTCCGGGGAGCTGTTTTTT. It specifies CASSQGGGAFSGELFF.

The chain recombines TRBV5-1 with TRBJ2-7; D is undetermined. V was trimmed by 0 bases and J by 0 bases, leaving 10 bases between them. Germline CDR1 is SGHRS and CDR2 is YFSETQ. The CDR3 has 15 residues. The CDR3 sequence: CASSLGGPLSYEQYF. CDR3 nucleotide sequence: TGCGCCAGCAGCTTGGGCGGTCCCCTCTCCTACGAGCAGTACTTC.

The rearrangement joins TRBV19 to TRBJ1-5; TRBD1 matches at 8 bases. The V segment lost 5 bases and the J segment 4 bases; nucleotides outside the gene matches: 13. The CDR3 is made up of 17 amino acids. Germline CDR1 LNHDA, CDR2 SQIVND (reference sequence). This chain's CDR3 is CASSPPTGAGRNQPQHF. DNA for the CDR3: TGTGCCAGTAGTCCCCCGACAGGGGCGGGAAGGAATCAGCCCCAGCATTTT.

CDR3 residues: CASSDPAGGYTF. Written as DNA, the CDR3 is TGTGCCAGCAGCGACCCGGCGGGAGGCTACACCTTC. The rearrangement uses TRBV7-8 and TRBJ1-2, with no clear D. Germline V gene sequence: CDR1 SGHVS, CDR2 FQNEAQ. The V and J ends lost 5 bases and 8 bases respectively, with 12 bases between them. CDR3 length: 12 amino acids.

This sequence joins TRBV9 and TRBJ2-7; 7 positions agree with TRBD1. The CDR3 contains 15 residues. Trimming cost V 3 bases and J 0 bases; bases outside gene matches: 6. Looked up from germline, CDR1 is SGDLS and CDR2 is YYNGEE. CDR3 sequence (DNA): TGTGCCAGCAGCGCCCGGGACAGCAGCTCCTACGAGCAGTACTTC. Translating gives CASSARDSSSYEQYF.

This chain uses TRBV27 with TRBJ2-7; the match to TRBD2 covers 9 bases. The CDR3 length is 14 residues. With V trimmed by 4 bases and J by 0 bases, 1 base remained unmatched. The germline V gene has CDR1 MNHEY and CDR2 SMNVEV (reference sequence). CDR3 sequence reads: CASSSSGDSYEQYF. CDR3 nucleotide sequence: TGTGCCAGCAGTTCTAGCGGGGACTCCTACGAGCAGTACTTC.

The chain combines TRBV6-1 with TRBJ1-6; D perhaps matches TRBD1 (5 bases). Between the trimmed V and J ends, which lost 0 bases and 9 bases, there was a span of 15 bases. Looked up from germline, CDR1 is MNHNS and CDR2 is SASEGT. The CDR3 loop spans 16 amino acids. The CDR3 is CASSEAERGRGSPLHF. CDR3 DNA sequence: TGTGCCAGCAGTGAAGCGGAGAGGGGCCGGGGTTCACCCCTCCACTTT.

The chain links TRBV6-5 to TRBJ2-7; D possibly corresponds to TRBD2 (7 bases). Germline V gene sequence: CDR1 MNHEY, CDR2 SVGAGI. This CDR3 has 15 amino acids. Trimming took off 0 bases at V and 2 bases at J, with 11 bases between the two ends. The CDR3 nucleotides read TGTGCCAGCAGTTACTCTCGGGGGGCCACCTACGAGCAGTACTTC. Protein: CASSYSRGATYEQYF.

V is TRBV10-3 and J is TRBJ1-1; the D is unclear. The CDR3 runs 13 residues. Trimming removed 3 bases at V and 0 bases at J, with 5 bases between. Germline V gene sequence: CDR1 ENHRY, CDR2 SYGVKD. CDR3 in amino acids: CAISDEMNTEAFF. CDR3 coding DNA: TGTGCCATCAGTGACGAAATGAACACTGAAGCTTTCTTT.

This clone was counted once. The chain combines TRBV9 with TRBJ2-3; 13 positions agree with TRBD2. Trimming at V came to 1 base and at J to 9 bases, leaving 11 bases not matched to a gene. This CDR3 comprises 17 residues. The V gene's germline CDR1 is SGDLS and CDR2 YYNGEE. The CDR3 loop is CASSVTGLAGDLGTQYF. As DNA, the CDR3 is TGTGCCAGCAGCGTAACAGGACTAGCGGGGGATTTGGGAACGCAGTATTTT.

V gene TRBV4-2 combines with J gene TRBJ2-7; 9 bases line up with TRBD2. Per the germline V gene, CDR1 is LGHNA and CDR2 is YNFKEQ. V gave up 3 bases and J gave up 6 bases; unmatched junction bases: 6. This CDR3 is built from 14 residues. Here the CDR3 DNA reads TGTGCCAGCAGCCAGGGCGGGGGGGCCCCCGAGCAGTACTTC. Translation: CASSQGGGAPEQYF.

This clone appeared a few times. The CDR3 DNA follows: TGCGCCAGCAGCTCGGGGAAACTGTTTTTT. Translating it yields CASSSGKLFF. The chain has TRBV5-1 and TRBJ1-4, with unresolved D. In germline, CDR1 is SGHRS, CDR2 YFSETQ. The CDR3 has 10 residues. With 3 bases removed from V and 11 bases from J, the gap between germline ends came to 5 bases.

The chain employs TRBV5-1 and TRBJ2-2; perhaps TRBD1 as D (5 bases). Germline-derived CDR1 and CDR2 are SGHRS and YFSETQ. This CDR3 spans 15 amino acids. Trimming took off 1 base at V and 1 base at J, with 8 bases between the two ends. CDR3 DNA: TGCGCCAGCAGCTTGACAGGTGGGAACACCGGGGAGCTGTTTTTT. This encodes CASSLTGGNTGELFF.

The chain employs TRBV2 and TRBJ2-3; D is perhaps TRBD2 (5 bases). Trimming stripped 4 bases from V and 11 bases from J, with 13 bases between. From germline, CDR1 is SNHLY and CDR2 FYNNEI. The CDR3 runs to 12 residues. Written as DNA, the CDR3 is TGTGCCAGCAGTGGGACTCCCCAAGTGCAGTATTTT. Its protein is CASSGTPQVQYF.

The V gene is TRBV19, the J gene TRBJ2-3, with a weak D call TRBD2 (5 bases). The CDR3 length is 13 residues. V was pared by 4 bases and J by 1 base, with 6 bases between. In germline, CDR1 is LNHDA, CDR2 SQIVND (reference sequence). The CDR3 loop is CASSNGGTDTQYF. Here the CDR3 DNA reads TGTGCCAGTAGTAACGGGGGCACAGATACGCAGTATTTT.

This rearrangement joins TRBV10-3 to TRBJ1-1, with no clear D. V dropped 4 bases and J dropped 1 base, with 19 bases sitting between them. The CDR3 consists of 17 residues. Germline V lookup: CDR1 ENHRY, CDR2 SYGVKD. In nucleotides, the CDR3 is TGTGCCATCAGTGTCGGTGGAGGGATTAGTTCGAACACTGAAGCTTTCTTT. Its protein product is CAISVGGGISSNTEAFF.

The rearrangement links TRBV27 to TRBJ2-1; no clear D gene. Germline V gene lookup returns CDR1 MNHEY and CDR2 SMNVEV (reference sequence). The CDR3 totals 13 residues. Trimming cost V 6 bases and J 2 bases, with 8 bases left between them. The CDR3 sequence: CASSLKTYNEQFF. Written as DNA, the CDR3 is TGTGCCAGCAGCTTAAAAACCTACAATGAGCAGTTCTTC.

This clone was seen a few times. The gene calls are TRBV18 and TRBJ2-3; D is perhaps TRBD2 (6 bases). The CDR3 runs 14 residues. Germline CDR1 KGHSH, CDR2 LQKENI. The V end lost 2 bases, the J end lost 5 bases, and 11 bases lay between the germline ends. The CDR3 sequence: CASSPLGLRDTQYF. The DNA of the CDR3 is TGTGCCAGCTCACCATTGGGACTCCGAGATACGCAGTATTTT. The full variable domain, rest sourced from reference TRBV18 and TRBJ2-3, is NAGVMQNPRHLVRRRGQEARLRCSPMKGHSHVYWYRQLPEEGLKFMVYLQKENIIDESGMPKERFSAEFPKEGPSILRIQQVVRGDSAAYFCASSPLGLRDTQYFGPGTRLTVL.

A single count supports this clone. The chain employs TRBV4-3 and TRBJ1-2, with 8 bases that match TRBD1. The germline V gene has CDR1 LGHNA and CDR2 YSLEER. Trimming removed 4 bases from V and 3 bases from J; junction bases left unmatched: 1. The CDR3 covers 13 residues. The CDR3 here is CASSPGGDYGYTF. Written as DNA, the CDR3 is TGCGCCAGCAGCCCAGGGGGCGACTATGGCTACACCTTC.

This chain's CDR3 is CASSPPNRGNTGELFF. Here the CDR3 DNA reads TGTGCCAGCTCACCACCGAACAGGGGGAACACCGGGGAGCTGTTTTTT. The chain employs TRBV18 and TRBJ2-2, with 7 bases lining up with TRBD1. Germline V gives CDR1 KGHSH, CDR2 LQKENI. CDR3 length equals 16 residues. With 0 bases clipped from V and 1 base from J, the junction kept 2 bases outside the gene matches.

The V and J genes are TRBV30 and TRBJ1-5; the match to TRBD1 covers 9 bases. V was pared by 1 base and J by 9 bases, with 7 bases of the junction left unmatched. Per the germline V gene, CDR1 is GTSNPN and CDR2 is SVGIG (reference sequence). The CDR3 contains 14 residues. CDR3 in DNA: TGTGCCTGGAGTGCGGACAGGGGCTCGGGGCCCCAGCATTTT. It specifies CAWSADRGSGPQHF.

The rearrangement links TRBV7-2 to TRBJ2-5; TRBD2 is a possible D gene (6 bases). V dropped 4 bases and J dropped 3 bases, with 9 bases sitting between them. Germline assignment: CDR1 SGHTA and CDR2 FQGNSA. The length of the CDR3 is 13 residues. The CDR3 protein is CASSSGDKETQYF. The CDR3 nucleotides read TGTGCCAGCAGCTCGGGAGATAAAGAGACCCAGTACTTC.

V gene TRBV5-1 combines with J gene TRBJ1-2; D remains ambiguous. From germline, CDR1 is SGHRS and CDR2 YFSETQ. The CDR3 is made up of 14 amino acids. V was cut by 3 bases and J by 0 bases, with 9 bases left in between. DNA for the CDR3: TGCGCCAGCAGCTCTAGGACTGCTAACTATGGCTACACCTTC. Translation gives CASSSRTANYGYTF.

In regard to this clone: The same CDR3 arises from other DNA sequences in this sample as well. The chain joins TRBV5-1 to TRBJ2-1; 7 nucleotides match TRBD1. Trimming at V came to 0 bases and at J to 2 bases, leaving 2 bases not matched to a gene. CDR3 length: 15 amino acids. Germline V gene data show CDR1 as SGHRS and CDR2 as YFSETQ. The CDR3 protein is CASSLGQGAYNEQFF. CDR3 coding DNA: TGCGCCAGCAGCTTGGGGCAGGGGGCCTACAATGAGCAGTTCTTC.

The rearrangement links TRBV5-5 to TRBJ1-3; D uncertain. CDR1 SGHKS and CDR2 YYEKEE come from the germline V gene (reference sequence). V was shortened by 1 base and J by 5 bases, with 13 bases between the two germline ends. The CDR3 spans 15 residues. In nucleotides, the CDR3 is TGTGCCAGCAGCTTGTCTGTTACCGGGAGAAACACCATATATTTT. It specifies CASSLSVTGRNTIYF.